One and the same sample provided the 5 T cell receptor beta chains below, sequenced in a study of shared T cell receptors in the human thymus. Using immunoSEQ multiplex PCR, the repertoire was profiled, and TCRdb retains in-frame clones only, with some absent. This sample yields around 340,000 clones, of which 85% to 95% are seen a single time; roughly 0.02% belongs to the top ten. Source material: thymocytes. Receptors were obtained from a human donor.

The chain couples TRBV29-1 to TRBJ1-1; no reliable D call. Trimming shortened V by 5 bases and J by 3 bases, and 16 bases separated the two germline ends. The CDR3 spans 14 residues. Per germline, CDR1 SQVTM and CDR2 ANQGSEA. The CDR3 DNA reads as TGCAGCGTTCCCGGACGGCGGAGGGACACTGAAGCTTTCTTT. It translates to CSVPGRRRDTEAFF.

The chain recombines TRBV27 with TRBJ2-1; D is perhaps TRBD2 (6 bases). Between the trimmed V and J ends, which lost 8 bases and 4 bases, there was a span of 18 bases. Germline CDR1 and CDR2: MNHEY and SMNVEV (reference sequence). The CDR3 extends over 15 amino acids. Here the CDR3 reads CASRPRDFSYNEQFF. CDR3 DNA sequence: TGTGCCAGCCGTCCGCGGGACTTCTCATACAATGAGCAGTTCTTC.

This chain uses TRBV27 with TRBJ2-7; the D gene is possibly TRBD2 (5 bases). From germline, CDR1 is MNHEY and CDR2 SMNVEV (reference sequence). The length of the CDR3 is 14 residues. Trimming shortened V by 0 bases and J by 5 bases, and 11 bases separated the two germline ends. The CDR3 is CASSLSREEHEQYF. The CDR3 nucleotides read TGTGCCAGCAGTTTATCGAGGGAAGAGCACGAGCAGTACTTC.

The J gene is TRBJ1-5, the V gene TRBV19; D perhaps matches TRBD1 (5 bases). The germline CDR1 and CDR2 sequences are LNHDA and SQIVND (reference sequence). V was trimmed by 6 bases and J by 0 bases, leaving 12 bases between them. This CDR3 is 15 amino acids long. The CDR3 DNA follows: TGTGCCAGTAGGCAGGGATCCTATAGCAATCAGCCCCAGCATTTT. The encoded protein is CASRQGSYSNQPQHF.

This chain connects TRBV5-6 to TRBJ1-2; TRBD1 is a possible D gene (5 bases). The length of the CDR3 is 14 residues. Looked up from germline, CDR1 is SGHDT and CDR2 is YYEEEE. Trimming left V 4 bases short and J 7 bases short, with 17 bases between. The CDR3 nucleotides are TGTGCCAGCAGCCCGTTCCCCCTCGACAGTGGCTACACCTTC. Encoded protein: CASSPFPLDSGYTF.